Described below is a single T cell receptor (beta chain) sequence and its context. This sample stems from a study of blood T cell repertoires in COVID-19. Across the whole study: There were acute and convalescent COVID-19 samples, and they came from the United States, Italy and Spain. PBMCs, B-cell-depleted T cells, or T cells were the source of the cDNA or gDNA that made up the material.

Method: immunoSEQ multiplex PCR; TCRdb's copy keeps in-frame clones and lacks some. The table has approximately 170,000 clones, roughly four fifths seen once. Sequenced input: peripheral blood. The TCR sequence derives from a human donor in a cohort sampled during active COVID-19.

DNA of the CDR3: TGTGCCAGCAGTTCCCGACAGGCTCGGGACTATGGCTACACCTTC. Amino acids: CASSSRQARDYGYTF. The rearrangement joins TRBV6-6 to TRBJ1-2, with D possibly being TRBD1 (6 bases). Trimming removed 4 bases from V and 3 bases from J, with 15 bases in between. CDR3 length: 15 amino acids. The V gene's germline CDR1 is MNHNY and CDR2 SVGAGI (reference sequence).